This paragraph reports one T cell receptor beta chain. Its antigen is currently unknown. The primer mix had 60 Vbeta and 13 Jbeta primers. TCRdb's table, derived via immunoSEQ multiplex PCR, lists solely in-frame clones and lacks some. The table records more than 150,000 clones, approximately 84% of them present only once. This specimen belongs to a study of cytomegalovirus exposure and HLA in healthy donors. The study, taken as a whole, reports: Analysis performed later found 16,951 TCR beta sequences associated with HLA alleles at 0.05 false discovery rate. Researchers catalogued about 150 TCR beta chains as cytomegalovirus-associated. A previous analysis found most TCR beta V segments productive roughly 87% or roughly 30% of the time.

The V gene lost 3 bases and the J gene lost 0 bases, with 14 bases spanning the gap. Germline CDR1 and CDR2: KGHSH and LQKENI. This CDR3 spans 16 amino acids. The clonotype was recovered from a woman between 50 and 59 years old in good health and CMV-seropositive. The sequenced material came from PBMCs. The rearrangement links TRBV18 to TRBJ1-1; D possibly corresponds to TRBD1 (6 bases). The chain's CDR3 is CASSPKTRDMNTEAFF. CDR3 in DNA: TGTGCCAGCTCACCGAAGACGAGGGACATGAACACTGAAGCTTTCTTT.